Reported below is one T cell receptor beta chain. This clone's antigen is unknown. No base qualities exist here, and no much larger clone lies one base off it. The data originate from a study of blood T cell repertoires in COVID-19 (dated by TCRdb to the early 2020s). For the study in its entirety: The collaborator samples originated in the United States, Italy and Spain and spanned the acute and convalescent phases of COVID-19. The prospective study material was composed of cDNA or gDNA derived from T cells, B-cell-depleted T cells, or PBMCs. Deeply sampled blood TCRbeta repertoires from subjects exposed to, actively infected with, or recovered from COVID-19 were included in the dataset. The repertoires were released in a freely available public database meant as a resource for research on the immune response to SARS-CoV-2. The samples were drawn from two sources: the first 160 participants of the ongoing ImmuneRACE study, and over 950 subjects contributed by 6 global collaborators. Nearly every sample came with metadata listing a de-identified subject ID, COVID-19 status, age in years and sex. Where available, HLA class I and class II types were obtained from metadata supplied by the sample provider rather than from assay-based typing.

Collaborating institutions collected whole blood in K2EDTA tubes following their own protocols. Collaborator samples were shipped for TCRbeta analysis as frozen whole blood, isolated PBMCs, or DNA extracted from either sample type. The paper as a whole reports these results and caveats: The quantity of clinical and demographic metadata differed by source and by participant and was supplied without curation.

The CDR3 starts with the cysteine, ends with the phenylalanine, and has 15 residues. Left in the record is the CDR3 DNA by itself, 45 bases read in frame from the first base. Sequences LNHDA (CDR1) and SQIVND (CDR2) are obtained from the germline V gene (reference sequence). Relative to germline, V is 5 bases shorter and J is 0 bases shorter, with 10 bases between their ends. TCRbeta CDR3 regions were amplified from genomic DNA by means of the immunoSEQ Assay, a bias-controlled multiplex PCR. Per the source publication's procedure: Nucleated cell counts per sample were estimated from amplification of reference gene primers within the assay. Sequence reads were collapsed and filtered to measure the absolute abundance of every unique TCRbeta CDR3 rearrangement. Productive Simpson clonality was computed per sample as the square root of Simpson's diversity index over productive rearrangements. TCRdb limited this immuneACCESS table to in-frame rearrangements with V and J called. A share of clones is missing; checked studies link under half to unresolved V genes, and the rest is unexplained. D and trimming were read from the DNA, whereas the V and J calls and clone size are those reported in that table. The sample table shows about 100,000 clones, and about 82% are seen once. The ten largest make up 13% of the sample.

Material for sequencing was peripheral blood. This chain joins TRBV19 to TRBJ1-4; the D gene identity is not certain. This sequence originates from a man in his forties or fifties with active or convalescent COVID-19. The CDR3 region reads CASSDNLATNEKLFF. The sequenced DNA is TGTGCCAGTAGTGACAATCTGGCAACTAATGAAAAACTGTTTTTT.